A selection of T cell receptor beta chains follows, all from one sample in a study of OX40 agonist ivuxolimab in advanced cancers. Measured with immunoSEQ multiplex PCR; TCRdb has only the in-frame clones, and not every one. This sample has some 16,000 clones, with more than 75% found just once. The sequencing used CD4+ or CD8+ T cells sorted from blood, collected in a trial of the OX40 agonist ivuxolimab. Receptors originate from an adult with an advanced solid tumor such as melanoma, head and neck, liver or kidney cancer. CDR3s include the opening cysteine and the closing phenylalanine or tryptophan. D genes are given only for firm matches. Not every row has a clone size; where given, it reads once, few, many or a size class.

NA,TRBJ2-1,18,TRBD2,TRBV9,CASSLSTSGIPSYNEQFF,TGTGCCAGCAGCCTCTCGACTAGCGGGATACCATCCTACAATGAGCAGTTCTTC
NA,TRBJ2-5,14,NA,TRBV5-1,CASSFSGTQETQYF,TGCGCCAGCAGCTTCTCCGGGACTCAAGAGACCCAGTACTTC
NA,TRBJ1-6,13,TRBD1,TRBV30,CAWSGQGNSPLHF,TGTGCCTGGAGTGGACAGGGGAATTCACCCCTCCACTTT
NA,TRBJ2-5,13,NA,TRBV7-2,CASSDGPWGTQYF,TGTGCCAGCAGCGACGGACCATGGGGGACCCAGTACTTC
NA,TRBJ2-3,16,TRBD2,TRBV29-1,CSARITGTRSTDTQYF,TGCAGCGCGAGGATAACGGGGACTAGGAGCACAGATACGCAGTATTTT
NA,TRBJ1-2,12,NA,TRBV28,CASNGANYGYTF,TGTGCCAGCAATGGAGCTAACTATGGCTACACCTTC
NA,TRBJ1-2,14,NA,TRBV11-2,CASSPAGDNYGYTF,TGTGCCAGCAGCCCTGCTGGGGATAACTATGGCTACACCTTC
NA,TRBJ2-2,14,NA,TRBV6-5,CASSPNRDTGELFF,TGTGCCAGCAGTCCCAACAGGGACACCGGGGAGCTGTTTTTT
NA,TRBJ1-6,16,TRBD1,TRBV28,CASNSGTATFNSPLHF,TGTGCCAGCAACTCCGGGACAGCTACTTTTAATTCACCCCTCCACTTT
NA,TRBJ2-5,12,NA,TRBV27,CASSEPGREQYF,TGTGCCAGCAGTGAGCCTGGTCGGGAGCAGTACTTC
NA,TRBJ2-7,12,NA,TRBV14,CASSQVSYEQYF,TGTGCCAGCAGTCAGGTCTCCTACGAGCAGTACTTC
NA,TRBJ2-1,15,NA,TRBV7-3,CASSPGQGGPSEQFF,TGTGCCAGCAGCCCGGGACAAGGAGGGCCGAGTGAGCAGTTCTTC
NA,TRBJ2-1,15,NA,TRBV18,CASSPQSGFGDEQFF,TGTGCCAGCTCACCACAGTCAGGGTTTGGGGATGAGCAGTTCTTC
NA,TRBJ2-7,12,NA,TRBV21-1,CASSKVTYEQYF,TGTGCCAGCAGCAAAGTTACCTACGAGCAGTACTTC
few,TRBJ1-5,12,NA,TRBV10-2,CASKDGNQPQHF,TGCGCCAGCAAGGACGGCAATCAGCCCCAGCATTTT
NA,TRBJ1-5,18,NA,TRBV21-1,CASSGQSVDSDSNQPQHF,TGTGCCAGCAGCGGACAATCAGTTGACAGCGATAGCAATCAGCCCCAGCATTTT
NA,TRBJ1-1,16,NA,TRBV5-1,CASSLKDRIENTEAFF,TGCGCCAGCAGCCTAAAAGACAGGATAGAGAACACTGAAGCTTTCTTT
few,TRBJ1-4,13,NA,TRBV29-1,CSVAGTANEKLFF,TGCAGCGTTGCCGGGACCGCTAATGAAAAACTGTTTTTT
NA,TRBJ2-1,16,NA,TRBV27,CASRSGDGLSYNEQFF,TGTGCCAGCAGATCCGGGGACGGGTTATCCTACAATGAGCAGTTCTTC
once,TRBJ2-7,14,TRBD2,TRBV27,CASSSPAGSIQQYF,TGTGCCAGCAGTTCACCAGCGGGATCTATCCAGCAGTACTTC
NA,TRBJ2-7,15,NA,TRBV7-3,CASSPLGHRGDEQYF,TGTGCCAGCAGCCCACTGGGACATCGCGGCGACGAGCAGTACTTC
NA,TRBJ2-7,13,NA,TRBV5-1,CASKSGTVDEQYF,TGCGCCAGCAAATCGGGGACTGTAGACGAGCAGTACTTC
few,TRBJ2-7,15,NA,TRBV21-1,CASRIDRSPVNEQYF,TGTGCCAGCAGAATCGACAGGTCACCCGTGAACGAGCAGTACTTC
few,TRBJ2-3,16,TRBD1,TRBV10-3,CAISESTGGATDTQYF,TGTGCCATCAGTGAGTCGACAGGGGGCGCAACAGATACGCAGTATTTT
NA,TRBJ1-5,15,NA,TRBV11-2,CASSPNGGGPQPQHF,TGTGCCAGCAGCCCCAATGGGGGGGGGCCCCAGCCCCAGCATTTT
NA,TRBJ2-7,14,NA,TRBV29-1,CSVETGPSTYEQYF,TGCAGCGTGGAGACAGGTCCTTCTACCTACGAGCAGTACTTC
NA,TRBJ2-5,15,NA,TRBV11-2,CASSPGAGQQETQYF,TGTGCCAGCAGCCCTGGCGCGGGACAGCAAGAGACCCAGTACTTC